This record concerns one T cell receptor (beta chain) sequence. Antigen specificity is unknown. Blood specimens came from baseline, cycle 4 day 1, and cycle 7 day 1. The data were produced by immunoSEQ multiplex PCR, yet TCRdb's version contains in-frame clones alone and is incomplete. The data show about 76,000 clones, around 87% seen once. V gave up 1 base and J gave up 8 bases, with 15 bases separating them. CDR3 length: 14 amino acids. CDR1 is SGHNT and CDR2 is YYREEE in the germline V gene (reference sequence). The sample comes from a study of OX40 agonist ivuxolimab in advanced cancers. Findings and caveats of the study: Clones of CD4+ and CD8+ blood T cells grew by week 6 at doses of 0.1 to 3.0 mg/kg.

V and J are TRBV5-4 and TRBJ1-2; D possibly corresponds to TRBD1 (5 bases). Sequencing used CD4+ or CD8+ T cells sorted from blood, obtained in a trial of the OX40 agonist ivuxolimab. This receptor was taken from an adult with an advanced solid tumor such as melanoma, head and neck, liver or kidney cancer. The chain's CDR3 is CASSLRQGMGGYTF. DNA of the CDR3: TGTGCCAGCAGCTTGCGCCAGGGAATGGGAGGCTACACCTTC.